The 18 T cell receptor beta chains presented below share a single source sample, sequenced in a study of beta chain features in type 1 diabetes. The entirety of the isolated RNA underwent reverse transcription, so expressed TCRB transcripts were sequenced. Profiled with immunoSEQ multiplex PCR; TCRdb holds only in-frame clones, not every one. The data contain a few hundred thousand clones, over 9.5% of them seen just once; the ten biggest clones take up about 0.037%. Input material: naive CD4+ T cells from blood. Receptors originate from a woman younger than 35 in good health.

The J gene is TRBJ1-1, the V gene TRBV30, with D maybe TRBD1 (5 bases). With 1 base removed from V and 1 base from J, the gap between germline ends came to 7 bases. There are 13 residues in the CDR3. Germline V gene lookup returns CDR1 GTSNPN and CDR2 SVGIG (reference sequence). CDR3 region: CAWSGTPNTEAFF. CDR3 bases: TGTGCCTGGAGTGGGACACCGAACACTGAAGCTTTCTTT.

The gene calls are TRBV5-1 and TRBJ1-1, with D possibly being TRBD1 (5 bases). Germline CDR1 reads SGHRS; CDR2 reads YFSETQ. The ends were cut back, 3 bases at V and 4 bases at J, with 13 bases in the middle. The CDR3 extends over 14 amino acids. CDR3 amino acids: CASSYQGVRTEAFF. The CDR3 DNA is TGCGCCAGCAGCTATCAAGGGGTTCGCACTGAAGCTTTCTTT.

The rearrangement uses TRBV19 and TRBJ1-6; D call uncertain. The CDR3 spans 13 residues. V was shortened by 7 bases and J by 7 bases, with 11 bases between the two germline ends. Germline CDR1 LNHDA, CDR2 SQIVND (reference sequence). The CDR3 region is CASTADLNSPLHF. The CDR3 DNA reads as TGTGCCAGTACAGCGGATCTCAATTCACCCCTCCACTTT.

This sequence joins TRBV7-9 and TRBJ2-1; 11 bases fit TRBD2. V lost 5 bases and J lost 9; bases outside the gene matches: 12. The CDR3 runs to 16 residues. The germline gives CDR1 SEHNR, CDR2 FQNEAQ (reference sequence). CDR3 sequence reads: CASSPIAGGLAGEQFF. For the CDR3, the DNA is TGTGCCAGCAGCCCTATAGCGGGAGGGCTGGCCGGTGAGCAGTTCTTC.

This clone was counted between two and nine times. The gene calls are TRBV5-1 and TRBJ2-7; a possible D gene is TRBD2 (6 bases). CDR3 size: 14 residues. Trimming shortened V by 7 bases and J by 3 bases, and 17 bases separated the two germline ends. Germline loops: CDR1 SGHRS, CDR2 YFSETQ. The CDR3: CASGTGELFYEQYF. CDR3 in DNA: TGCGCCAGCGGGACGGGAGAGCTCTTCTACGAGCAGTACTTC.

This chain joins TRBV18 and TRBJ2-7, with 10 bases fitting TRBD1. The CDR3 totals 17 residues. Germline-derived CDR1 and CDR2 are KGHSH and LQKENI. J was trimmed by 6 bases and V by 4 bases; bases with no gene match: 15. The CDR3 region is CASSLDITGTGDREQYF. For the CDR3, the DNA is TGTGCCAGCTCACTTGATATTACCGGGACAGGGGACCGCGAGCAGTACTTC.

J is TRBJ2-7 and V is TRBV10-3; 7 nucleotides line up with TRBD1. CDR3 size: 15 residues. Per the germline V gene, CDR1 is ENHRY and CDR2 is SYGVKD. J gave up 6 bases and V 0 bases, and 8 bases lay outside the gene matches. The CDR3 DNA sequence: TGTGCCATCAGTGAGTCAGGAACAGGGGCTAGCGAGCAGTACTTC. The encoded protein is CAISESGTGASEQYF.

This chain joins TRBV2 and TRBJ2-7; 9 nucleotides line up with TRBD2. Germline V lookup: CDR1 SNHLY, CDR2 FYNNEI. The length of the CDR3 is 16 residues. Unmatched junction bases numbered 14, after V lost 4 bases and J lost 7 bases. As DNA, the CDR3 is TGTGCCAGCAGTGTAGCGGGAGCTCCCTCAGGGGGAGAGCAGTACTTC. It yields the protein CASSVAGAPSGGEQYF.

This clone was counted between two and nine times. The chain uses TRBV19 and TRBJ2-1; 9 bases are shared with TRBD2. This CDR3 contains 19 residues. Germline lookup yields CDR1 LNHDA and CDR2 SQIVND (reference sequence). The V gene end was trimmed by 3 bases and the J gene end by 9 bases; junction bases not matched to a gene: 21. The CDR3 DNA is TGTGCCAGTAGTATTCGAGGGGGTCAAGCGGGAGGACGACAGGCTGAGCAGTTCTTC. Translated, it gives CASSIRGGQAGGRQAEQFF.

This clone was counted only a few times. The rearrangement joins TRBV29-1 to TRBJ2-5; a possible D gene is TRBD1 (5 bases). The CDR3 consists of 12 residues. CDR1 is SQVTM, CDR2 ANQGSEA, per germline. The ends were cut back, 6 bases at V and 3 bases at J, with 11 bases in the middle. The CDR3 bases are TGCAGCGTACAGGATGCGAAAGAGACCCAGTACTTC. Protein: CSVQDAKETQYF.

The rearrangement links TRBV7-3 to TRBJ2-3; TRBD2 aligns across 10 bases. The CDR3 has 14 amino acids. From germline, CDR1 is SGHTA and CDR2 FQGTGA. Losses at the gene ends were 5 bases for V and 3 bases for J; bases not matched to a gene: 2. The CDR3 region is CASSLGLATDTQYF. CDR3 nucleotides: TGTGCCAGCAGCCTGGGACTAGCGACAGATACGCAGTATTTT.

V and J are TRBV7-9 and TRBJ2-5; TRBD2 aligns across 7 bases. V was clipped by 5 bases and J by 1 base; unmatched bases: 7. CDR1 SEHNR and CDR2 FQNEAQ come from the germline V gene (reference sequence). The CDR3 spans 15 residues. The CDR3 sequence is CASSGYGGIQETQYF. The CDR3 region has the DNA TGTGCCAGCAGCGGATACGGGGGGATCCAAGAGACCCAGTACTTC.

This clone was observed a handful of times. The rearrangement links TRBV11-2 to TRBJ2-5; D perhaps matches TRBD1 (5 bases). CDR3 length: 16 residues. With 2 bases removed from V and 1 base from J, the gap between germline ends came to 14 bases. CDR1 and CDR2 from the germline V gene are SGHAT and FQNNGV. Here the CDR3 DNA reads TGTGCCAGCAGCTTATACGTAGGGGCAGCCCAAGAGACCCAGTACTTC. This gives the protein CASSLYVGAAQETQYF.

This clone was seen a few times. The V gene is TRBV9, the J gene TRBJ2-5; TRBD2 is a possible D gene (6 bases). Germline CDR1 and CDR2: SGDLS and YYNGEE. This CDR3 comprises 15 residues. The V end was cut by 0 bases, the J end by 4 bases, with 13 bases between. The CDR3 sequence: CASSVGAGRGETQYF. DNA for the CDR3: TGTGCCAGCAGCGTAGGGGCGGGGCGGGGAGAGACCCAGTACTTC.

In this sample, this clone turned up once. J is TRBJ2-3 and V is TRBV5-1; 8 bases are shared with TRBD2. This CDR3 has 17 residues. Germline loops: CDR1 SGHRS, CDR2 YFSETQ. V shed 2 bases and J 2 bases; nucleotides not matched to a gene: 10. The CDR3 region has the DNA TGCGCCAGCAGCTTAGCGGGAGTATTAGCATTCACAGATACGCAGTATTTT. Translated: CASSLAGVLAFTDTQYF.

This clone was seen more than once but under ten times. Here the CDR3 DNA reads TGTGCCAGCAGCTCCCTAGCGGGAGGGGGCATTCAGTACTTC. This codes for CASSSLAGGGIQYF. This chain links TRBV7-8 with TRBJ2-4, with TRBD2 matching over 12 bases. This CDR3 spans 14 amino acids. CDR1 and CDR2 (germline): SGHVS, FQNEAQ. J was trimmed by 9 bases and V by 4 bases; bases with no gene match: 4.

The V call is TRBV9, the J call TRBJ2-2, with D perhaps matching TRBD2 (5 bases). This CDR3 has 15 amino acids. The V end lost 0 bases, the J end lost 6 bases, and 12 bases lay between the germline ends. The germline V gene encodes CDR1 SGDLS and CDR2 YYNGEE. Here the CDR3 DNA reads TGTGCCAGCAGCGTAGGTTGGGCCGGGGCCGGGGAGCTGTTTTTT. This codes for CASSVGWAGAGELFF.

The chain carries TRBV5-8 and TRBJ2-1; D not resolved. Germline V gene lookup returns CDR1 SGHTS and CDR2 YDEGEE. Deletions cut 0 bases from V and 8 bases from J, with 18 bases between. The CDR3 covers 16 residues. The CDR3 here is CASSLAAILWSDEQFF. CDR3 DNA: TGTGCCAGCAGCTTGGCGGCTATATTGTGGAGCGATGAGCAGTTCTTC.